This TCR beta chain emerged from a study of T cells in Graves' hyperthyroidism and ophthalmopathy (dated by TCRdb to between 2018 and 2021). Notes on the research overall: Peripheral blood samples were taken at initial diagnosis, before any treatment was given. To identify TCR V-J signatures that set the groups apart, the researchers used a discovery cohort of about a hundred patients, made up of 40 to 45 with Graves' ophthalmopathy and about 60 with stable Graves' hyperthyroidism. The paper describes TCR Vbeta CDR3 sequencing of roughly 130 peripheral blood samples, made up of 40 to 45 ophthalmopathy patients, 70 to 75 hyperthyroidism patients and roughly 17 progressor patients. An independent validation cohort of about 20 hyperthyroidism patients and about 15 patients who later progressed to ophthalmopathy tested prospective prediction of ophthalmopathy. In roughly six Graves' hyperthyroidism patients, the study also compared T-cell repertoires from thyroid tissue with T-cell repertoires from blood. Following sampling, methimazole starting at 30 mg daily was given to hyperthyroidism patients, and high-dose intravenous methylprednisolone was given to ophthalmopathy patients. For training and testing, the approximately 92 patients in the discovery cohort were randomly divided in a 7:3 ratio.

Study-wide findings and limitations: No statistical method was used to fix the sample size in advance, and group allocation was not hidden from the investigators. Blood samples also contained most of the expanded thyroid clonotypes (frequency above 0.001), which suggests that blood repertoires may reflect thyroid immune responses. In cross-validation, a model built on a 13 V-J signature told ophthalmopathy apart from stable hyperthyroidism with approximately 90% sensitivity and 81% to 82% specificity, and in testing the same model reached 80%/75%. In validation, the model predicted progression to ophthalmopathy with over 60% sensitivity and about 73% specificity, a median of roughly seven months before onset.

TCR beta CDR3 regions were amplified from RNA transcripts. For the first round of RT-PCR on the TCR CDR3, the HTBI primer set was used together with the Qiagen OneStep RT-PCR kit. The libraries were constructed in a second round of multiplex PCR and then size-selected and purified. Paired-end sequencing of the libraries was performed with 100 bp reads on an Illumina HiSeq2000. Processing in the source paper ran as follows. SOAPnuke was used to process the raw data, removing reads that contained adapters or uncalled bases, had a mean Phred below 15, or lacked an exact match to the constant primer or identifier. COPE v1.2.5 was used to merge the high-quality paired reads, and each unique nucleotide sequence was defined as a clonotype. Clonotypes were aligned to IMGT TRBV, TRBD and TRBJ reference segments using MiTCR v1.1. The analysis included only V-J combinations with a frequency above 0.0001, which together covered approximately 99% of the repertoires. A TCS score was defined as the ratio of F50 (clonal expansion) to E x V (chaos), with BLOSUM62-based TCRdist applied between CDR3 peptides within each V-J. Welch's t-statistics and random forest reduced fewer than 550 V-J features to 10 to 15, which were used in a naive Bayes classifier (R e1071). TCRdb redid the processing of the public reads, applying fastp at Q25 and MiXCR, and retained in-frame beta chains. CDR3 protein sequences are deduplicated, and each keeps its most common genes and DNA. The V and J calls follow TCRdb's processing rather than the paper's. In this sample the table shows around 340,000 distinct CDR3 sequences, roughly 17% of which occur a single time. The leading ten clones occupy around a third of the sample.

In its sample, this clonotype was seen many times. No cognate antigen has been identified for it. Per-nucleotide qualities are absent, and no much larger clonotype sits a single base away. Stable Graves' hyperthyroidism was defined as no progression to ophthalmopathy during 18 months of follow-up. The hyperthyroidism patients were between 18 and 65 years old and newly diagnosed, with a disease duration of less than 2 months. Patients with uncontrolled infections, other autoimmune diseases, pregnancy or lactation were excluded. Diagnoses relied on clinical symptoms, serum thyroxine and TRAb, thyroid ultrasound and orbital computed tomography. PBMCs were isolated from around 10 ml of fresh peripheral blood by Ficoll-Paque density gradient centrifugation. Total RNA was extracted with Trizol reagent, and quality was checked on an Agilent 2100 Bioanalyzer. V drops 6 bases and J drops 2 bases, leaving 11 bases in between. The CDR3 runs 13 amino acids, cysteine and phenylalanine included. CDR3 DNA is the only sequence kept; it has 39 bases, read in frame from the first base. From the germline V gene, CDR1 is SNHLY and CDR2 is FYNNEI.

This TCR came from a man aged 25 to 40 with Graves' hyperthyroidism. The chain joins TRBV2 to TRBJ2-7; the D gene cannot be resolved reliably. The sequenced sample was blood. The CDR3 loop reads CASSPAATYEQYF. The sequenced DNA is TGTGCCAGCAGCCCCGCAGCCACCTACGAGCAGTACTTC. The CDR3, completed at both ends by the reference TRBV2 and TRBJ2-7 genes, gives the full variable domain EPEVTQTPSHQVTQMGQEVILRCVPISNHLYFYWYRQILGQKVEFLVSFYNNEISEKSEIFDDQFSVERPDGSNFTLKIRSTKLEDSAMYFCASSPAATYEQYFGPGTRLTVT.